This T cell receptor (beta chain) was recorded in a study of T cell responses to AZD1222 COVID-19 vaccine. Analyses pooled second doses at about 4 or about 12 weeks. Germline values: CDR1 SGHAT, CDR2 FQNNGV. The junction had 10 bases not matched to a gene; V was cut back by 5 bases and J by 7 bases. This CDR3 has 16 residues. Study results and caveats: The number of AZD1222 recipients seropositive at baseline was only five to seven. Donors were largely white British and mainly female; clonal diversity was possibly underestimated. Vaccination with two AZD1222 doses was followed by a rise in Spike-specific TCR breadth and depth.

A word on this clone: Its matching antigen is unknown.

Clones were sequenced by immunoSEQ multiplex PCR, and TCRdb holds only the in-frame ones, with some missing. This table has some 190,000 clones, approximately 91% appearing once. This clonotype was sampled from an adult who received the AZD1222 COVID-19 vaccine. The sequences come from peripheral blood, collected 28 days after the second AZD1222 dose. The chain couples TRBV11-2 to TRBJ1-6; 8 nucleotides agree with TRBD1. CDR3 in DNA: TGTGCCAGCAGCCAGCAGACAGGGGCCCTCAATTCACCCCTCCACTTT. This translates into CASSQQTGALNSPLHF.